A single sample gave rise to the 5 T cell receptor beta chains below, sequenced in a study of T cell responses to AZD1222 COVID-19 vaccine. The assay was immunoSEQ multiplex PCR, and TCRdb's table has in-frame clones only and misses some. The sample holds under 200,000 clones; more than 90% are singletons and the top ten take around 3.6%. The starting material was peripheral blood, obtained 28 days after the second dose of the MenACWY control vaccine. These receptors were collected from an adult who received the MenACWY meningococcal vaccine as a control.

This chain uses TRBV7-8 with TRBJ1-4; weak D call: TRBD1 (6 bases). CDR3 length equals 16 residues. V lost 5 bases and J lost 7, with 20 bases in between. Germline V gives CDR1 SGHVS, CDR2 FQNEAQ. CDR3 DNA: TGTGCCAGCAGCGACCGGGATGGGGGCCTCGGTGAAAAACTGTTTTTT. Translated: CASSDRDGGLGEKLFF.

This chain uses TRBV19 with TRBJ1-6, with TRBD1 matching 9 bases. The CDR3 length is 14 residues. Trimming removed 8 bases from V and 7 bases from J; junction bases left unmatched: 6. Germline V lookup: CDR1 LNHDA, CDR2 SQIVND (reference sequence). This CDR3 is CASEGQGWNSPLHF. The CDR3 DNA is TGTGCCAGTGAGGGACAGGGATGGAATTCACCCCTCCACTTT. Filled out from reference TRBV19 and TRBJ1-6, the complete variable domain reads DGGITQSPKYLFRKEGQNVTLSCEQNLNHDAMYWYRQDPGQGLRLIYYSQIVNDFQKGDIAEGYSVSREKKESFPLTVTSAQKNPTAFYLCASEGQGWNSPLHFGNGTRLTVT.

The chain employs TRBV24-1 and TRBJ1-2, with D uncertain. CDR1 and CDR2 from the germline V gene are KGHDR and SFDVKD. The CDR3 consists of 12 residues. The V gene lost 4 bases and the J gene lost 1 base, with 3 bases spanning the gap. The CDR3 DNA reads TGTGCCACCAGTGACTATAACTATGGCTACACCTTC. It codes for CATSDYNYGYTF.

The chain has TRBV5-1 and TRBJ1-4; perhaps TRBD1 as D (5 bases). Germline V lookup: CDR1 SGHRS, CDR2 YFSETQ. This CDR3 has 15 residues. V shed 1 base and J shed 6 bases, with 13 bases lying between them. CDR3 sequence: CASSLSGGNDEKLFF. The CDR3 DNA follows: TGCGCCAGCAGCTTGAGCGGGGGAAACGATGAAAAACTGTTTTTT.

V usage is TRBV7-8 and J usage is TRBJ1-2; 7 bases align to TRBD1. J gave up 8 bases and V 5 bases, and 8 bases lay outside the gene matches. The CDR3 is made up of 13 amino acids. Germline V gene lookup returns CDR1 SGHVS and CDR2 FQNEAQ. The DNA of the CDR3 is TGTGCCAGCAGCCCTCTACAGGGGAGGGGCTACACCTTC. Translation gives CASSPLQGRGYTF.